This TCR beta chain originates from a study of blood T cell repertoires in COVID-19. Study details: Whether acute or convalescent, the COVID-19 samples came from the United States, Italy and Spain. Sample material is recorded as cDNA or gDNA derived from T cells, B-cell-depleted T cells, or PBMCs.

How the authors handled the data: The authors estimated nucleated cell counts from reference gene primer amplification. The method was immunoSEQ multiplex PCR; TCRdb's version includes in-frame clones alone and lacks a portion of them. V and J calls and clone size come straight from that table; D and trimming were deduced from the DNA. Among some 150,000 clones listed, about 90% were seen once. V gave up 5 bases and J gave up 5 bases, with 18 bases separating them. Germline lookup yields CDR1 LGHDT and CDR2 YNNKEL (reference sequence). This CDR3 is 15 amino acids long. The chain carries TRBV3-1 (or the pseudogene TRBV3-2) and TRBJ1-2, with D unresolved. The sequencing sample was made of peripheral blood. The source of this sequence is a middle-aged man who had recovered from COVID-19. This chain's CDR3 is CASSSDRGELYGYTF. CDR3 DNA: TGTGCCAGCAGCTCGGACCGGGGAGAACTGTATGGCTACACCTTC.